This TCR beta chain was sequenced for a study of CD8 T cells in ankylosing spondylitis. Germline V gene data show CDR1 as SGHTA and CDR2 as FQGTGA. The CDR3 covers 18 residues. Deletions cut 1 base from V and 5 bases from J, with 21 bases between. With respect to this clonotype: Its antigen is still unknown.

Study outcomes and limitations: Disease-linked clones bore a CD8+ phenotype, appearing relatively rarely in peripheral blood.

TCRdb independently ran MiXCR on the 5' RACE reads; one entry per CDR3 protein. The profile shows approximately 140,000 distinct CDR3 sequences, roughly 8% of them singletons. The chain employs TRBV7-3 and TRBJ2-1; tentative D call: TRBD1 (6 bases). The sequenced material came from synovial fluid, either unsorted or a sorted T cell fraction (not recorded which). The clonotype originates from a male donor with ankylosing spondylitis. In DNA form, the CDR3 reads TGTGCCAGCAGCTTAAAAGTATCGGGACACCCTATTAACAATGAGCAGTTCTTC. Its translation is CASSLKVSGHPINNEQFF.